This T cell receptor beta chain was observed in a study of shared clonotypes between healthy human individuals (dated by TCRdb to the early 2020s). Background on the whole study: Two women and a few men aged 18 to 49 years were included in the cohort. For each donor, three plates each were used for CD4 naive and CD4 memory, two plates were used for CD8 naive, and one plate was used for CD8 memory. To estimate repertoire size and how much clonotype sharing occurs between individuals, the study deeply sequenced the blood TCR repertoires of about five healthy adults. To increase sequencing depth and limit assay-specific biases, TCR repertoire library preparation and sequencing were carried out by different laboratories using diverse techniques. Each donor's leukapheresis produced roughly between roughly 0.85 and 10 billion PBMCs.

The paper as a whole reports these results and caveats: Sampling was restricted to blood, and TCR repertoires in tissue are likely to differ from TCR repertoires in blood. The small number of donors limited the genetic and exposure-history diversity represented. Compared with non-shared clonotypes, the clonotypes found in all four sorted-subset donors had higher generation probabilities. Incomplete sequencing was indicated by rarefaction of sorted-subset datasets, despite the large sequencing depth. Sharing across several donors was observed for 4.5% to 6.5% of naive CD4, less than 4% of naive CD8, over 2% of memory CD4, and 0.4% of memory CD8 clonotypes. Naive subsets generally had larger estimated clonotype richness than memory subsets did. Based on pairwise subsampling, the degree of clonotype sharing among donors was expected to be affected by sequencing depth.

Concerning this clone itself: This clone's antigen is unknown. Qualities for individual bases were not recorded, and no much larger clone is one base off.

Its CDR3 holds 18 amino acids, cysteine through phenylalanine. The sequence is cut down to CDR3 DNA, 54 bases in frame from base 1. Per the germline V gene, SGHTA is the CDR1 and FQGNSA is the CDR2. V is pared back by 5 bases and J by 4 bases, with 25 bases lying between the germline termini. CD8 naive samples were obtained by positive selection for CCR7 among CD45RO-negative cells, yielding a CD45RA+CCR7+ population from which TemRA cells were excluded. Healthy HIV-negative adults with no recently reported acute infections or vaccinations were included as donors. Only Caucasian adults living in Nashville, Tennessee, USA were represented among the donors. Blood was collected by leukapheresis, and PBMCs were isolated by Ficoll-Histopaque density gradient centrifugation and then cryopreserved in liquid nitrogen vapor phase. Purity and quantity of every magnetically sorted T cell population were checked by analytical flow cytometry. From each sorted fraction, genomic DNA was isolated and quantified by UV absorbance on a Nanodrop 2000c.

Using the deep immunoSEQ assay, TCR CDR3 regions were amplified from genomic DNA by multiplex PCR. Extracted genomic DNA from each cell subset was distributed evenly across all wells of several immunoSEQ 96-well plates, and each plate was treated as a replicate. For sorted subsets, 200 to 250 ng of genomic DNA, equivalent to some 30,000 T cell genomes, went into each replicate PCR. Purified libraries were quantified with a Qubit 3.0 fluorometer, sized on a Bioanalyzer 2100, and re-quantified with the KAPA Library Quantification kit. Each immunoSEQ 96-well plate was sequenced on its own single-read 150-cycle Illumina NextSeq 550 flow cell. On the study's bioinformatics: The immunoSEQ output contained only junctional sequences without quality scores, so filtering could not match that applied to full-length reads. To assign V/J genes and CDR3, sequences were annotated against IMGT germline references using PyIR, a Python wrapper for IgBLAST v1.9. Any read was removed if the V/J assignment was weak (E-value above 1e-6), the CDR3 was missing, or the read contained stop codons, out-of-frame junctions, or ambiguous translated residues. V3J clonotypes were defined as sequences sharing an identical inferred V gene, J gene, and CDR3 amino acid sequence. Percentage overlap between repertoires was computed as shared unique clonotypes divided by the size of the smaller repertoire. RTK rarefaction, the Chao1 estimator, and Recon v2.1 estimates of unobserved clonotypes were used to assess repertoire richness. OLGA was used to compute generation probabilities for all TCRbeta clonotypes that the gDNA method yielded from a handful of donors. TCRdb mirrors the immuneACCESS table, restricted to in-frame sequences. Some clones are absent from its copies; in checked studies, under half trace to an unresolved V gene, and the reason for the others is unknown. V, J and clone size are taken as reported in that table, and D and trimming were inferred from the DNA itself. The sample data list around 550,000 clones, and around 96% of these were observed just once. The ten largest account for over 0.09% of the sample.

The sequenced material came from naive CD8+ T cells sorted from blood. What the cell subset or site label conveys for this sample: CD45RA+CCR7+. The V and J genes are TRBV7-2 and TRBJ2-3, and the D gene may be TRBD1, 6 bases matching. This clonotype was obtained from a woman in her 30s in good health. CDR3 sequence: CASSQRGTRGVVADTQYF. The DNA sequence reads TGTGCCAGCAGCCAGAGGGGGACGAGGGGCGTTGTGGCAGATACGCAGTATTTT.